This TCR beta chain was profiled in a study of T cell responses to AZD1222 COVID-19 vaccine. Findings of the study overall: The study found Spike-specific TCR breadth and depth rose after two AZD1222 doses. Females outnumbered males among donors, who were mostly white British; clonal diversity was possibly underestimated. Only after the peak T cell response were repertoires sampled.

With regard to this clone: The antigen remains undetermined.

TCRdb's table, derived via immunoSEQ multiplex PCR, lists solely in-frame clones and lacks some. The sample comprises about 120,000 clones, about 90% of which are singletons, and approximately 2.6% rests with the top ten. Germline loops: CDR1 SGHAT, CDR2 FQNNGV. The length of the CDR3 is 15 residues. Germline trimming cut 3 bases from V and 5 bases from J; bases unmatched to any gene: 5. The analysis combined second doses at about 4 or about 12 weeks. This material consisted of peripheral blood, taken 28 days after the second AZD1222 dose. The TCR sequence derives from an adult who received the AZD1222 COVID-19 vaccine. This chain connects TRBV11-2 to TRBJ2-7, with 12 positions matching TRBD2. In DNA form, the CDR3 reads TGTGCCAGCAGCTTTCTAGCGGGGGGGTTCAACGAGCAGTACTTC. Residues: CASSFLAGGFNEQYF.